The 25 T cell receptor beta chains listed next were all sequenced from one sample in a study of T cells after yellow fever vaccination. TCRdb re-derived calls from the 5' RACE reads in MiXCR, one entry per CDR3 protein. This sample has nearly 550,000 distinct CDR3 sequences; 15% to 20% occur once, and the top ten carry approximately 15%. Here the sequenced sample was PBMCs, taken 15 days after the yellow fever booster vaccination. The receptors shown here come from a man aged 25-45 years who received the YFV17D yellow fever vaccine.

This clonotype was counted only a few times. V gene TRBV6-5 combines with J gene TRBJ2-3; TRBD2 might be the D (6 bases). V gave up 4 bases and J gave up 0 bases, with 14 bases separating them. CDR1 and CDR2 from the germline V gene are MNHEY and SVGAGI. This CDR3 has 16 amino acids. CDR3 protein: CASSFFSGPSTDTQYF. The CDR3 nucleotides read TGTGCCAGCAGTTTTTTTAGCGGCCCTAGCACAGATACGCAGTATTTT.

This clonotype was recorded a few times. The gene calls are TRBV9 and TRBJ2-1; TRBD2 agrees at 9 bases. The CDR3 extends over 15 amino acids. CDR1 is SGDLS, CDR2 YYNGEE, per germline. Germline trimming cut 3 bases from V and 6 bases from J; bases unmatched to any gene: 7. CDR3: CASSGPGTSINEQFF. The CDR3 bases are TGTGCCAGCAGCGGACCCGGGACTAGCATCAATGAGCAGTTCTTC.

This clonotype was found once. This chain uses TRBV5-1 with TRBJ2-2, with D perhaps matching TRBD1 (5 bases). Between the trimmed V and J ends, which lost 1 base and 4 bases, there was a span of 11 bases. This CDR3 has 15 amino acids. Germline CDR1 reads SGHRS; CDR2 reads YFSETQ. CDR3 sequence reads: CASSLLGDSTGELFF. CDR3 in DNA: TGCGCCAGCAGCTTGTTAGGGGATAGCACCGGGGAGCTGTTTTTT.

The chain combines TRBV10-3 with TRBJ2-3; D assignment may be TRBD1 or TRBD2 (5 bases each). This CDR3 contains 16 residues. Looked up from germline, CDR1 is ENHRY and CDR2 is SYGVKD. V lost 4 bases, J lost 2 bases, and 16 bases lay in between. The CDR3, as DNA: TGTGCCATCAGTGGAGGGGAAGCGGAACTCACAGATACGCAGTATTTT. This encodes CAISGGEAELTDTQYF.

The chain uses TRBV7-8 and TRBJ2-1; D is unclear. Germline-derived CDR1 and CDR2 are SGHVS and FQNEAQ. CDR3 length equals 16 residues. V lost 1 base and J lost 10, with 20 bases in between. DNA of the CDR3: TGTGCCAGCAGCTTAGATGGGCCCATCCCACAATGGGAGCAGTTCTTC. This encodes CASSLDGPIPQWEQFF.

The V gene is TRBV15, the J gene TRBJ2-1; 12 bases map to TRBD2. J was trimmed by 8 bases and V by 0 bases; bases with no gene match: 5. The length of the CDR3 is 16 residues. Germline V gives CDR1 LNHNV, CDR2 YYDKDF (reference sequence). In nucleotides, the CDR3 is TGTGCCACCAGCAGAGAAGGACTAGCGGGACTCTATGAGCAGTTCTTC. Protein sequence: CATSREGLAGLYEQFF.

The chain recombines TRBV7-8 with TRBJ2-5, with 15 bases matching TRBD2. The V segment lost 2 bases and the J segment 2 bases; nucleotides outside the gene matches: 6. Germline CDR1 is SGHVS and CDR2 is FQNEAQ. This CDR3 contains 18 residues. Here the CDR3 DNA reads TGTGCCAGCAGCTTACCTGGGACTAGCGGGAGGACACAAGAGACCCAGTACTTC. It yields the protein CASSLPGTSGRTQETQYF.

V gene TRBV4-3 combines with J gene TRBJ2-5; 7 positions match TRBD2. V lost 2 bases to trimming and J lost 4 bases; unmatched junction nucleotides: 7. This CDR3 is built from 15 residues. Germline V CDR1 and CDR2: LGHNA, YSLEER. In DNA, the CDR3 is TGCGCCAGCAGCCAAAGGGGCGGGAGAACAGAGACCCAGTACTTC. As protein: CASSQRGGRTETQYF.

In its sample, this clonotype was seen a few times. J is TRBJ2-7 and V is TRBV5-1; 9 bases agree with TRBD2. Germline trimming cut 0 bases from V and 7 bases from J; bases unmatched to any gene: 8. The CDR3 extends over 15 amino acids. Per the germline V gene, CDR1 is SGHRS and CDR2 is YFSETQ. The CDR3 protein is CASSLAAGGPGEQYF. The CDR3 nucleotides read TGCGCCAGCAGCTTGGCCGCGGGAGGGCCCGGGGAGCAGTACTTC.

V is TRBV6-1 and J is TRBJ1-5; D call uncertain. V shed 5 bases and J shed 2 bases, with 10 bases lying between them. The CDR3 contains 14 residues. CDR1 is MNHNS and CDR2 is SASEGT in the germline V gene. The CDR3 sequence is CASSRRLGNQPQHF. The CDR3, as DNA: TGTGCCAGCAGTAGGCGCCTGGGCAATCAGCCCCAGCATTTT.

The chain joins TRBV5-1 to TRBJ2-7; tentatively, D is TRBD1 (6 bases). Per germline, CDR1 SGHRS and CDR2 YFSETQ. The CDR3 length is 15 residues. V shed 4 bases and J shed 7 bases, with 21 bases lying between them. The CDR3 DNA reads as TGCGCCAGCAGCGCTACCGGGGACACCCGTGGAGAGCAGTACTTC. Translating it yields CASSATGDTRGEQYF.

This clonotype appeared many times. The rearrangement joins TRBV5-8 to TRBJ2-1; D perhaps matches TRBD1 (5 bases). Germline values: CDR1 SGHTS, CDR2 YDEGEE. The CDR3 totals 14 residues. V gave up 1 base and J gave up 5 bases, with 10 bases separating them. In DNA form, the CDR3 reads TGTGCCAGCAGCTTGAGGACACACAACAATGAGCAGTTCTTC. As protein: CASSLRTHNNEQFF.

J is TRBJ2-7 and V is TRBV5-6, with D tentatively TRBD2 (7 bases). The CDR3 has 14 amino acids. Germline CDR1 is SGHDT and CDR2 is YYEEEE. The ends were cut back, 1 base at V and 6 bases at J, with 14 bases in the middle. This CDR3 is CASSLYGGPGEQYF. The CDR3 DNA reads TGTGCCAGCAGCTTGTACGGGGGGCCGGGCGAGCAGTACTTC.

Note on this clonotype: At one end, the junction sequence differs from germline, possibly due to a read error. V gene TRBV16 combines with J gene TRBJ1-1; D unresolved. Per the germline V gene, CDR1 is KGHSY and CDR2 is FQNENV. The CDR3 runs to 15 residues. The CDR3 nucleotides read TGTGCCAGCAGTCTGGTGGTTAACCCCAACAGTGAAGCTTTCTTT. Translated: CASSLVVNPNSEAFF.

The CDR3 DNA sequence: TGTGCCACCAGCAGAGCCCCTGGGACTAGCGGGGGACAAGAGACCCAGTACTTC. This encodes CATSRAPGTSGGQETQYF. The V and J genes are TRBV15 and TRBJ2-5; 14 nucleotides line up with TRBD2. The CDR3 has 18 amino acids. Germline assignment: CDR1 LNHNV and CDR2 YYDKDF (reference sequence). J lost 2 bases, V lost 1 base, and 6 bases had no gene match.

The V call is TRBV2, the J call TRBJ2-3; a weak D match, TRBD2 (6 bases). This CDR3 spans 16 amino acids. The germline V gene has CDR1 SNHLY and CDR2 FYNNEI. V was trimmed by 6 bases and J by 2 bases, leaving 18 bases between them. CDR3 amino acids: CASREDWAGPTDTQYF. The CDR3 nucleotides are TGTGCCAGCAGGGAGGACTGGGCGGGACCCACAGATACGCAGTATTTT.

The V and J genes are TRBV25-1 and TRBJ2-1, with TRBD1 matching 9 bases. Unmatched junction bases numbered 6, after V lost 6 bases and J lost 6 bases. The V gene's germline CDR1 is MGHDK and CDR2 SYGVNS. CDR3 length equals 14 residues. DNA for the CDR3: TGTGCCAGCAGCTTACAGGGGGCCCCCAATGAGCAGTTCTTC. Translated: CASSLQGAPNEQFF.

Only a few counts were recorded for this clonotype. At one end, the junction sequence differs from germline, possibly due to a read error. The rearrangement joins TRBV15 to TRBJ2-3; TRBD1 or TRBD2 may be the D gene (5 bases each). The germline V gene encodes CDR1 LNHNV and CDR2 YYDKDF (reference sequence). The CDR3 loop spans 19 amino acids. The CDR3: CATSGEGWAARVRTDTQYF. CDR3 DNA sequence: TGTGCCACCAGCGGAGAGGGCTGGGCGGCCAGGGTTAGGACAGATACGCAGTATTTT.

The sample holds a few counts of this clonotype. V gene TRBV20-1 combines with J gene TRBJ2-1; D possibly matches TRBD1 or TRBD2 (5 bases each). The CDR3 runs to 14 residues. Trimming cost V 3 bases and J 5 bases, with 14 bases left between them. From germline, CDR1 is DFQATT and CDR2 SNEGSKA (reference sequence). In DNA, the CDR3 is TGCAGTGCTAGCGGGGCGAAGGCCCACAATGAGCAGTTCTTC. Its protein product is CSASGAKAHNEQFF.

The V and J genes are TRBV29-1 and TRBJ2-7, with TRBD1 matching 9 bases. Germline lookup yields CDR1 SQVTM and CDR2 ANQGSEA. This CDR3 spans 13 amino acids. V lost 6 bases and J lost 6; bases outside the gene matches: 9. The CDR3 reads CSVTGTGFREQYF. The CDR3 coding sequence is TGCAGCGTGACCGGGACAGGGTTTCGCGAGCAGTACTTC.

CDR3 coding DNA: TGTGCCAGCAGTCTTCCAGGGCCCTCGGTTGGAGGCTACACCTTC. Residues: CASSLPGPSVGGYTF. The chain combines TRBV25-1 with TRBJ1-2, with D possibly TRBD1 on 5 matching bases. Germline CDR1 reads MGHDK; CDR2 reads SYGVNS. V lost 5 bases and J lost 8, with 21 bases in between. The CDR3 length is 15 residues.

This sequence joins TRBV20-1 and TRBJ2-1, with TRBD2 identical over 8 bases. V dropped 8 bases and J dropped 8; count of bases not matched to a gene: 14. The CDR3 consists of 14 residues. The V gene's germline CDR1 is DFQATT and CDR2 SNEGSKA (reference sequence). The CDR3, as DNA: TGCAGTCCGAACCGAGCGGGAGTGGGAGATGAGCAGTTCTTC. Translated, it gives CSPNRAGVGDEQFF.

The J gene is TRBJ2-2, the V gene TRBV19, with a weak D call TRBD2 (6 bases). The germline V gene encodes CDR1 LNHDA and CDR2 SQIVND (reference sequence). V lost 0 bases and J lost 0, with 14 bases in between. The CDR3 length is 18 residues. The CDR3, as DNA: TGTGCCAGTAGTATAGATGGGCTAGCGTCTACGAACACCGGGGAGCTGTTTTTT. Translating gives CASSIDGLASTNTGELFF.

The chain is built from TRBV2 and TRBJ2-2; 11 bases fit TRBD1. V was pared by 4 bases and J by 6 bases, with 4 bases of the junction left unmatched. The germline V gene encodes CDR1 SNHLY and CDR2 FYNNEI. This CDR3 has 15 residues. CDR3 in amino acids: CASSGPGQGAGELFF. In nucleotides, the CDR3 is TGTGCCAGCAGTGGTCCGGGACAGGGGGCCGGGGAGCTGTTTTTT. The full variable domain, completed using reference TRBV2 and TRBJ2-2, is EPEVTQTPSHQVTQMGQEVILRCVPISNHLYFYWYRQILGQKVEFLVSFYNNEISEKSEIFDDQFSVERPDGSNFTLKIRSTKLEDSAMYFCASSGPGQGAGELFFGEGSRLTVL.

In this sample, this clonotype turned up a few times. The CDR3 reads CASSLTGGRAEAFF. The CDR3 DNA reads as TGTGCCAGCTCTTTGACGGGGGGCCGGGCGGAAGCTTTCTTT. The V call is TRBV7-9, the J call TRBJ1-1, with a weak D call TRBD1 (6 bases). The germline V gene has CDR1 SEHNR and CDR2 FQNEAQ (reference sequence). Trimming removed 8 bases at V and 8 bases at J, with 21 bases between. The CDR3 covers 14 residues. The entire variable domain, with the rest obtained from reference TRBV7-9 and TRBJ1-1, is as follows: DTGVSQNPRHKITKRGQNVTFRCDPISEHNRLYWYRQTLGQGPEFLTYFQNEAQLEKSRLLSDRFSAERPKGSFSTLEIQRTEQGDSAMYLCASSLTGGRAEAFFGQGTRLTVV.